These 23 T cell receptor beta chains share one sample of origin, sequenced in a study of T-cell reconstitution after alpha-beta-depleted transplantation in children (dated by TCRdb to between 2015 and 2016). Receptor amplification or capture employed PCR. Reads for this sample came from an Illumina HiSeq 2500. TCR libraries were prepared with molecular barcoding, using unique molecular identifiers to normalize TCRbeta repertoire quantification. TCRdb handled the public reads itself, with Q25 trimming in fastp and clone calling in MiXCR, and kept productive beta chains. Rows are combined by CDR3 protein, so each entry shows the most common genes and DNA. The sample table holds around 370,000 distinct CDR3 sequences, of which about a tenth were seen once. The top ten clones comprise roughly 2.5% of the sample. Sequenced here: PBMCs from the stem cell graft donor, sampled from the stem cell graft. The receptors come from a human donor who donated a stem cell graft to a child with acute lymphoblastic leukemia.

This clonotype was picked up a small number of times. This chain links TRBV4-2 with TRBJ2-1; D not resolved. CDR1 and CDR2 (germline): LGHNA, YNFKEQ. The CDR3 loop spans 14 amino acids. Trimming took off 7 bases at V and 1 base at J, with 11 bases between the two ends. CDR3 in DNA: TGTGCCAGCAAGGCTTACCCTTCCTACAATGAGCAGTTCTTC. Protein sequence: CASKAYPSYNEQFF.

This chain links TRBV27 with TRBJ2-7; weak D call: TRBD2 (6 bases). The CDR3 covers 17 residues. CDR1 is MNHEY, CDR2 SMNVEV, per germline (reference sequence). V was clipped by 1 base and J by 5 bases, with 21 bases between them. CDR3 residues: CASSLYGLRGLHHEQYF. The CDR3 DNA reads as TGTGCCAGCAGTTTATATGGGTTAAGGGGACTCCACCACGAGCAGTACTTC.

In this sample, this clonotype turned up once. The chain recombines TRBV4-1 with TRBJ2-5; possible D gene TRBD2, 5 bases. The V and J ends lost 1 base and 0 bases respectively, with 12 bases between them. The CDR3 runs 16 residues. CDR1 MGHRA and CDR2 YSYEKL come from the germline V gene. The CDR3 DNA sequence: TGCGCCAGCAGCCAAGTTCGACCGGGGTACCAAGAGACCCAGTACTTC. It translates to CASSQVRPGYQETQYF.

This sequence joins TRBV29-1 and TRBJ1-2; tentatively, D is TRBD1 (6 bases). V gave up 4 bases and J gave up 2 bases, with 14 bases separating them. Germline-derived CDR1 and CDR2 are SQVTM and ANQGSEA. This CDR3 is built from 14 residues. The DNA of the CDR3 is TGCAGCGTTGTGGCAGGGGAATCGAACTATGGCTACACCTTC. Encoded protein: CSVVAGESNYGYTF.

J is TRBJ2-1 and V is TRBV19; D not resolved. The V end lost 5 bases, the J end lost 5 bases, and 16 bases lay between the germline ends. This CDR3 is built from 15 residues. Germline values: CDR1 LNHDA, CDR2 SQIVND (reference sequence). Written as DNA, the CDR3 is TGTGCCAGTAGTCCCGCTCGCGAGGTCCACAATGAGCAGTTCTTC. The encoded protein is CASSPAREVHNEQFF.

This clonotype was counted ten times or more. CDR3 amino acids: CATSRPPGVNTGELFF. The CDR3 DNA reads TGTGCCACCAGCAGACCCCCAGGGGTCAACACCGGGGAGCTGTTTTTT. This chain connects TRBV15 to TRBJ2-2, with D maybe TRBD1 (6 bases). Germline CDR1 and CDR2: LNHNV and YYDKDF (reference sequence). This CDR3 is 16 amino acids long. Trimming stripped 2 bases from V and 2 bases from J, with 12 bases between.

This chain links TRBV7-2 with TRBJ2-7, with 11 bases matching TRBD2. Trimming removed 5 bases from V and 6 bases from J; junction bases left unmatched: 3. The CDR3 is 13 amino acids. The germline V gene has CDR1 SGHTA and CDR2 FQGNSA. The CDR3 coding sequence is TGTGCCAGCAGCAGGCTAGCGGGAGGCGAGCAGTACTTC. It specifies CASSRLAGGEQYF.

The table lists this clonotype with many counts. The chain couples TRBV4-2 to TRBJ1-6, with 10 bases matching TRBD1. With 4 bases clipped from V and 4 bases from J, the junction kept 4 bases outside the gene matches. The germline V gene encodes CDR1 LGHNA and CDR2 YNFKEQ. CDR3 length: 16 amino acids. CDR3 sequence: CASSLGQGGYNSPLHF. The DNA of the CDR3 is TGTGCCAGCAGCCTTGGACAGGGGGGTTATAATTCACCCCTCCACTTT.

The rearrangement uses TRBV2 and TRBJ1-5; no definite D call. This CDR3 contains 16 residues. V lost 10 bases and J lost 2, with 21 bases in between. Germline V gene data show CDR1 as SNHLY and CDR2 as FYNNEI. As DNA, the CDR3 is TGTGCCAACACAAATCCGGGAGAACGGGGCAATCAGCCCCAGCATTTT. Translation: CANTNPGERGNQPQHF.

This clonotype occurred many times. The rearrangement links TRBV20-1 to TRBJ2-3; unclear D gene. The CDR3 runs to 12 residues. V lost 3 bases and J lost 6, with 10 bases in between. Germline assignment: CDR1 DFQATT and CDR2 SNEGSKA (reference sequence). This CDR3 reads CSASNDPDTQYF. In DNA form, the CDR3 reads TGCAGTGCTAGTAACGATCCGGATACGCAGTATTTT.

The chain uses TRBV29-1 and TRBJ2-7, with TRBD2 matching 8 bases. Trimming at V came to 1 base and at J to 2 bases, leaving 7 bases not matched to a gene. Germline values: CDR1 SQVTM, CDR2 ANQGSEA. CDR3 length: 15 amino acids. CDR3 in DNA: TGCAGCGTTGAAGTAGCGACTAGCGCCGCCTACGAGCAGTACTTC. Encoded protein: CSVEVATSAAYEQYF.

This clonotype has a handful of counts. The gene calls are TRBV24-1 and TRBJ2-2; D is unclear. Germline CDR1 KGHDR, CDR2 SFDVKD. Trimming took off 0 bases at V and 7 bases at J, with 17 bases between the two ends. CDR3 length: 17 residues. The chain's CDR3 is CATSDLTPSGTVGELFF. CDR3 nucleotides: TGTGCCACCAGTGATTTGACCCCCTCGGGTACTGTCGGGGAGCTGTTTTTT.

This clonotype was detected a few times. The gene calls are TRBV20-1 and TRBJ2-7, with 9 bases lining up with TRBD2. Germline V gives CDR1 DFQATT, CDR2 SNEGSKA (reference sequence). This CDR3 has 16 residues. The V and J ends lost 6 bases and 2 bases, in that order; junction bases with no gene match: 14. In DNA form, the CDR3 reads TGCAGTGCAACCGCGACGGGTGGCGGGAGGGCCTACGAGCAGTACTTC. Translated, it gives CSATATGGGRAYEQYF.

The rearrangement joins TRBV7-9 to TRBJ1-2; TRBD1 aligns across 7 bases. CDR1 SEHNR and CDR2 FQNEAQ come from the germline V gene (reference sequence). CDR3 size: 16 residues. The V segment lost 5 bases and the J segment 0 bases; nucleotides outside the gene matches: 9. CDR3 sequence: CASSPRTGETNYGYTF. The CDR3 nucleotides read TGTGCCAGCAGCCCAAGGACAGGAGAGACTAACTATGGCTACACCTTC. Complete variable domain (other parts from reference TRBV7-9 and TRBJ1-2): DTGVSQNPRHKITKRGQNVTFRCDPISEHNRLYWYRQTLGQGPEFLTYFQNEAQLEKSRLLSDRFSAERPKGSFSTLEIQRTEQGDSAMYLCASSPRTGETNYGYTFGSGTRLTVV.

The V gene is TRBV27, the J gene TRBJ2-1; the match to TRBD2 covers 7 bases. Germline V gene lookup returns CDR1 MNHEY and CDR2 SMNVEV (reference sequence). CDR3 length: 14 amino acids. The V and J ends lost 10 bases and 3 bases, in that order; junction bases with no gene match: 9. The CDR3 bases are TGTGCCACCGGAGCGGGGACGAACTACAATGAGCAGTTCTTC. Its protein product is CATGAGTNYNEQFF.

This clonotype was counted a few times. The genes are TRBV5-1 and TRBJ2-7; no clear D. V lost 0 bases and J lost 5, with 12 bases in between. This CDR3 has 14 amino acids. Germline CDR1 reads SGHRS; CDR2 reads YFSETQ. For the CDR3, the DNA is TGCGCCAGCAGCTTGGGCGTATACGAACACGAGCAGTACTTC. This translates into CASSLGVYEHEQYF. Variable domain in full (rest from reference TRBV5-1 and TRBJ2-7): KAGVTQTPRYLIKTRGQQVTLSCSPISGHRSVSWYQQTPGQGLQFLFEYFSETQRNKGNFPGRFSGRQFSNSRSEMNVSTLELGDSALYLCASSLGVYEHEQYFGPGTRLTVT.

This clonotype was observed a handful of times. In DNA, the CDR3 is TGCGCCAGCAGCTGGATACAGGGTGAGGGCTACACCTTC. Residues: CASSWIQGEGYTF. The chain employs TRBV5-1 and TRBJ1-2; TRBD1 might be the D (6 bases). Germline V gene lookup returns CDR1 SGHRS and CDR2 YFSETQ. The CDR3 is 13 residues long. The V end lost 3 bases, the J end lost 8 bases, and 14 bases lay between the germline ends.

Ten or more counts support this clonotype. The rearrangement links TRBV9 to TRBJ2-3; no reliable D call. The V end lost 4 bases, the J end lost 2 bases, and 8 bases lay between the germline ends. The CDR3 runs to 13 residues. Looked up from germline, CDR1 is SGDLS and CDR2 is YYNGEE. The CDR3 DNA reads as TGTGCCAGCAGCCCCCCCCTCACAGATACGCAGTATTTT. Translating gives CASSPPLTDTQYF.

At least ten counts were recorded for this clonotype. V and J are TRBV29-1 and TRBJ2-3, with a weak D call TRBD1 (5 bases). V gave up 2 bases and J gave up 3 bases, with 15 bases separating them. The CDR3 has 15 amino acids. CDR1 SQVTM and CDR2 ANQGSEA come from the germline V gene. CDR3 nucleotide sequence: TGCAGCGTTGAACTGGGCAGGGTATGGACAGATACGCAGTATTTT. Translation: CSVELGRVWTDTQYF.

This clonotype was observed at least ten times. This chain uses TRBV12-3 or TRBV12-4 with TRBJ2-7, with TRBD1 as a possible D gene (6 bases). The V and J ends lost 11 bases and 0 bases respectively, with 11 bases between them. The CDR3 is 12 residues long. CDR3 in amino acids: CAGKDSSYEQYF. The CDR3 DNA follows: TGTGCCGGGAAGGACAGCTCCTACGAGCAGTACTTC.

In this sample, this clonotype turned up a few times. This chain connects TRBV5-1 to TRBJ2-3; 8 bases agree with TRBD1. The CDR3 runs 14 residues. V shed 7 bases, J shed 2 bases, and the junction held 6 bases outside the gene matches. The V gene's germline CDR1 is SGHRS and CDR2 YFSETQ. DNA of the CDR3: TGCGCCAGCGGTCGGACAGGGTCCACAGATACGCAGTATTTT. Translated, it gives CASGRTGSTDTQYF.

This clonotype was observed many times. The chain employs TRBV7-2 and TRBJ2-7; 7 bases line up with TRBD2. The germline CDR1 and CDR2 sequences are SGHTA and FQGNSA. The trim removed 0 bases at V and 4 bases at J, leaving 0 bases unmatched. This CDR3 is built from 13 residues. DNA for the CDR3: TGTGCCAGCAGCTTAGCGGGAGGGTACGAGCAGTACTTC. Its translation: CASSLAGGYEQYF.

This clonotype appeared once. Possible read error: a much larger clone is one base away. The V call is TRBV4-3, the J call TRBJ2-5; D uncertain. Germline CDR1 LGHNA, CDR2 YSLEER. The CDR3 spans 15 residues. Here the CDR3 reads CTSSQGPDDRQTQYF. The CDR3 DNA sequence: TGCACCAGCAGCCAAGGGCCCGATGATCGGCAGACCCAGTACTTC.